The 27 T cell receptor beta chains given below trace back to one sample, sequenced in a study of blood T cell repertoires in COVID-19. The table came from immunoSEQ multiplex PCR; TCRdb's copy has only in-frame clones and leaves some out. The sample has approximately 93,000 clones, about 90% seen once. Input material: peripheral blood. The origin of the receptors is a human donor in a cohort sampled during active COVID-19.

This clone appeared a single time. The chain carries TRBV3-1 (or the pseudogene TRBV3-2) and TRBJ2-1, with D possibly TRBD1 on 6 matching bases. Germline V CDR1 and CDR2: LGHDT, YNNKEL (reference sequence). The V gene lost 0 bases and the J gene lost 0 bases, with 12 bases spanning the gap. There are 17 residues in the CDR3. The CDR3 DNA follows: TGTGCCAGCAGCCAAGACCACAGGGTATTCTCCTACAATGAGCAGTTCTTC. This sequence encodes CASSQDHRVFSYNEQFF.

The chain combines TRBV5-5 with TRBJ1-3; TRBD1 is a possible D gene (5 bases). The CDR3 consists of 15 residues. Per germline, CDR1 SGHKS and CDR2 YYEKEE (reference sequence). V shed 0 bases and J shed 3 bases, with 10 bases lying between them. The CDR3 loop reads CASSLGGSSGNTIYF. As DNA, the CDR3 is TGTGCCAGCAGCTTGGGGGGCAGTAGTGGAAACACCATATATTTT.

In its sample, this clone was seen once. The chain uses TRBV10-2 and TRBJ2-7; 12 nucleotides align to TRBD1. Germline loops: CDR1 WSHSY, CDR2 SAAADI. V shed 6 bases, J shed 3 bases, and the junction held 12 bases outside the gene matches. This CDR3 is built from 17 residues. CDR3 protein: CASRAGQGAREYYEQYF. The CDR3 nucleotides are TGCGCCAGCAGGGCGGGACAGGGGGCGCGGGAGTACTACGAGCAGTACTTC.

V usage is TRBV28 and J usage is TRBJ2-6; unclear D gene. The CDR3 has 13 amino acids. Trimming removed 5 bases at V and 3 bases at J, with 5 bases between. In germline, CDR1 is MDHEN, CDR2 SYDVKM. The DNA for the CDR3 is TGTGCCAGCAGTGTCGGTGGGGCCAACGTCCTGACTTTC. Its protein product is CASSVGGANVLTF. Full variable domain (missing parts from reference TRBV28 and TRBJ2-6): DVKVTQSSRYLVKRTGEKVFLECVQDMDHENMFWYRQDPGLGLRLIYFSYDVKMKEKGDIPEGYSVSREKKERFSLILESASTNQTSMYLCASSVGGANVLTFGAGSRLTVL.

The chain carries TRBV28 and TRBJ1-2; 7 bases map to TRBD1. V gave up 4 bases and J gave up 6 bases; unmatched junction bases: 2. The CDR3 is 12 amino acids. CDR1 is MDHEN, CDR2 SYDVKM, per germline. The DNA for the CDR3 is TGTGCCAGCAGTTCGGACAGGCATGGCTACACCTTC. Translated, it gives CASSSDRHGYTF.

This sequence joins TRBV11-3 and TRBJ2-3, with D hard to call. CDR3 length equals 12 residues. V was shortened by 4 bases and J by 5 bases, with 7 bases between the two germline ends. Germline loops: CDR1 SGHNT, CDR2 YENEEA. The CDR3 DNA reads TGTGCCAGCAGCTACCCAGGAGATACGCAGTATTTT. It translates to CASSYPGDTQYF.

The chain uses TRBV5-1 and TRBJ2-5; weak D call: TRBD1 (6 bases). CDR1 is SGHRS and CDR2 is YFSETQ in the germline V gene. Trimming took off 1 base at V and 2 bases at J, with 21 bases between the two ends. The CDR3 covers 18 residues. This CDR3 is CASSLFSRGAGDQETQYF. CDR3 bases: TGCGCCAGCAGCTTGTTTAGTCGTGGGGCAGGGGATCAAGAGACCCAGTACTTC. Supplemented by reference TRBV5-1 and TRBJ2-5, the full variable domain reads KAGVTQTPRYLIKTRGQQVTLSCSPISGHRSVSWYQQTPGQGLQFLFEYFSETQRNKGNFPGRFSGRQFSNSRSEMNVSTLELGDSALYLCASSLFSRGAGDQETQYFGPGTRLLVL.

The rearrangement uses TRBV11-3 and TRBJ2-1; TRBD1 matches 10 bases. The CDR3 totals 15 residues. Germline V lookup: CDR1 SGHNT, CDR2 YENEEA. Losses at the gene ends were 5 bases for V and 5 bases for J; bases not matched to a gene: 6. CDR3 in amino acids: CASSATGQGNNEQFF. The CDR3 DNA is TGTGCCAGCAGCGCCACGGGACAGGGGAACAATGAGCAGTTCTTC.

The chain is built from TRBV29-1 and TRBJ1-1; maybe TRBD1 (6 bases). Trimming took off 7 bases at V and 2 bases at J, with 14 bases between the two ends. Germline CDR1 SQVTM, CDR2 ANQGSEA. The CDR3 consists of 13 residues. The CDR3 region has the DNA TGCAGCGCCATTGGACAGCTAAACACTGAAGCTTTCTTT. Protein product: CSAIGQLNTEAFF.

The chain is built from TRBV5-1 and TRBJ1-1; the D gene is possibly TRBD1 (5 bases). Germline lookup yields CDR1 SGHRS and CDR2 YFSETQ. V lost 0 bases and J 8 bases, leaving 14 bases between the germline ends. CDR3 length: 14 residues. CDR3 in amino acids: CASSLVGPMREAFF. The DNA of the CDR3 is TGCGCCAGCAGCTTGGTGGGGCCGATGAGGGAAGCTTTCTTT. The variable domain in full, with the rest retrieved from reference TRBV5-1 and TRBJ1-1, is KAGVTQTPRYLIKTRGQQVTLSCSPISGHRSVSWYQQTPGQGLQFLFEYFSETQRNKGNFPGRFSGRQFSNSRSEMNVSTLELGDSALYLCASSLVGPMREAFFGQGTRLTVV.

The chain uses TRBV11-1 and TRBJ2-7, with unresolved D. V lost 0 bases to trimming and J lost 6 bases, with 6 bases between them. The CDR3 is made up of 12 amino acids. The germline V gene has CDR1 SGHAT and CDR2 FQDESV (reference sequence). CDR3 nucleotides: TGTGCCAGCAGCTTAGCTACTGCCGAGCAGTACTTC. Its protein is CASSLATAEQYF.

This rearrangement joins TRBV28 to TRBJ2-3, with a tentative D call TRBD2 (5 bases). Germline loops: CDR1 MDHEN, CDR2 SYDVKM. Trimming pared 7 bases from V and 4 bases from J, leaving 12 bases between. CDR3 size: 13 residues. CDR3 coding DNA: TGTGCCAGCAAGGAGGCCAATCCAGATACGCAGTATTTT. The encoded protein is CASKEANPDTQYF.

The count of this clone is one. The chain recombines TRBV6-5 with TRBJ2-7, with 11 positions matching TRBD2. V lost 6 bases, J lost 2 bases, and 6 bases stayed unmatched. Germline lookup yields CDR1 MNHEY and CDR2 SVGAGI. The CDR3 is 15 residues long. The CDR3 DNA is TGTGCCAGCAGACCCGGGACTAGCGGTCCCTACGAGCAGTACTTC. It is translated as CASRPGTSGPYEQYF.

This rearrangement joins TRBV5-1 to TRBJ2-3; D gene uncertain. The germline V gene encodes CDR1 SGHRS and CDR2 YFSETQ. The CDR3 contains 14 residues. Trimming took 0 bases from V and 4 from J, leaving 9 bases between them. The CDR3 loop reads CASSLGHLPDTQYF. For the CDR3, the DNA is TGCGCCAGCAGCTTGGGACATCTCCCAGATACGCAGTATTTT.

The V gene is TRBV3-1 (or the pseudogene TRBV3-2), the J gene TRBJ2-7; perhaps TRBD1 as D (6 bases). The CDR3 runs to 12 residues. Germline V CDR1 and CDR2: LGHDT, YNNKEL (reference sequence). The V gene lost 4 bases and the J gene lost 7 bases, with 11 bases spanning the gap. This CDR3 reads CASSPPDREQYF. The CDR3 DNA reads TGTGCCAGCAGCCCGCCCGACAGGGAGCAGTACTTC.

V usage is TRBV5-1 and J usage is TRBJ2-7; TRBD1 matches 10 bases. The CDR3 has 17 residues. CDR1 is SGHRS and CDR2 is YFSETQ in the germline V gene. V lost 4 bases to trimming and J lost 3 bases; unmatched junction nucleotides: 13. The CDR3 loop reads CASSLRDRGEISYEQYF. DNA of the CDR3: TGCGCCAGCAGCCTCCGGGACAGGGGAGAAATAAGCTACGAGCAGTACTTC.

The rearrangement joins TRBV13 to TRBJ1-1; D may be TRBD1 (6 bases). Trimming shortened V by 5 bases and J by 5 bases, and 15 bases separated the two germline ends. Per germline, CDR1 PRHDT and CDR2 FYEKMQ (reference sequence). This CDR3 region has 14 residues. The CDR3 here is CASSPRGGATEAFF. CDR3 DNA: TGTGCCAGCAGCCCCAGAGGGGGGGCAACTGAAGCTTTCTTT.

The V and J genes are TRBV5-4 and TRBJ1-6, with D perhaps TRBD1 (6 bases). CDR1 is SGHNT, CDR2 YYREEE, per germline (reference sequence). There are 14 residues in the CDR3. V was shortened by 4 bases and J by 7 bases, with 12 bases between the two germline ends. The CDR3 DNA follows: TGTGCCAGCAGCGGGGGCCCCACGAATTCACCCCTCCACTTT. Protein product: CASSGGPTNSPLHF. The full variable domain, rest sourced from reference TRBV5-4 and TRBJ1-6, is ETGVTQSPTHLIKTRGQQVTLRCSSQSGHNTVSWYQQALGQGPQFIFQYYREEENGRGNFPPRFSGLQFPNYSSELNVNALELDDSALYLCASSGGPTNSPLHFGNGTRLTVT.

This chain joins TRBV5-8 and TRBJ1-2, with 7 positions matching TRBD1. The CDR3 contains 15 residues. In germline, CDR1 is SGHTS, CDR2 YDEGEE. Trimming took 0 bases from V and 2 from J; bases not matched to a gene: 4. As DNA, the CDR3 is TGTGCCAGCAGCTTGGCTGGCAGGGGGAACTATGGCTACACCTTC. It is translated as CASSLAGRGNYGYTF.

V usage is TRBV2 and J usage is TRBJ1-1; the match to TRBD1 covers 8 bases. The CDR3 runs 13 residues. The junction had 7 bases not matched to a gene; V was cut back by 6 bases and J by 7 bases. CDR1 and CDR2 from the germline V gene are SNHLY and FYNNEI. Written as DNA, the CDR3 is TGTGCCAGCAGGGAGGACAGGGTGGGTGAAGCTTTCTTT. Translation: CASREDRVGEAFF.

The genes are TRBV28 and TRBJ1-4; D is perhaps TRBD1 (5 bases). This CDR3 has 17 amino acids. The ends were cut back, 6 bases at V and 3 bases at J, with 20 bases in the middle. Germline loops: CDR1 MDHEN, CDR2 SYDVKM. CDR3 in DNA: TGTGCCAGCAGCCTGCCTAAGGGGCGGACACCTAATGAAAAACTGTTTTTT. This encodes CASSLPKGRTPNEKLFF.

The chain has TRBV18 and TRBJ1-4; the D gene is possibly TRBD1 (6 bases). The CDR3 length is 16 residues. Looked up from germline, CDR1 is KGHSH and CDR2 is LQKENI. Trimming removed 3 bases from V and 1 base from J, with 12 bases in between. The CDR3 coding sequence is TGTGCCAGCTCACCCCTACCAGGGGTAACTAATGAAAAACTGTTTTTT. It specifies CASSPLPGVTNEKLFF.

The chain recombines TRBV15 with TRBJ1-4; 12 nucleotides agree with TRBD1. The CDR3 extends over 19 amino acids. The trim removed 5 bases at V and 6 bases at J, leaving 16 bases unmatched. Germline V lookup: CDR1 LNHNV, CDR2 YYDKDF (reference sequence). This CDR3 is CATSVLPGQGAEGHEKLFF. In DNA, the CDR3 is TGTGCCACCAGCGTACTCCCGGGACAGGGGGCCGAAGGTCATGAAAAACTGTTTTTT.

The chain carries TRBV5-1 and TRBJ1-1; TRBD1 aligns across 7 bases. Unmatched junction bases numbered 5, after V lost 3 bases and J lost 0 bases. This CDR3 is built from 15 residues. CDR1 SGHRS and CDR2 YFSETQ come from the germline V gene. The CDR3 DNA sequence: TGCGCCAGCAGCTCGGAGGGGACAGTGAACACTGAAGCTTTCTTT. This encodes CASSSEGTVNTEAFF.

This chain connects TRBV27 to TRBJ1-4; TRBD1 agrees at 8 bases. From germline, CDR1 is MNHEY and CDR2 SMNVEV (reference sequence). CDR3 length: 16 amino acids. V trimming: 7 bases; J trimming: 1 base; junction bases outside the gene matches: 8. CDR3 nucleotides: TGTGCCAGCATAACCTTCAGGGGGCAAACTAATGAAAAACTGTTTTTT. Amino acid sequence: CASITFRGQTNEKLFF.

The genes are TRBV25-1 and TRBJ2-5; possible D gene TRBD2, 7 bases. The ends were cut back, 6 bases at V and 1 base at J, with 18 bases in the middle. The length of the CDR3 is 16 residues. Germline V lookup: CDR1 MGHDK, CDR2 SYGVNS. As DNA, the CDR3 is TGTGCCAGCAGGAAGGGTGTGGCGGGGGCCCAAGAGACCCAGTACTTC. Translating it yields CASRKGVAGAQETQYF.

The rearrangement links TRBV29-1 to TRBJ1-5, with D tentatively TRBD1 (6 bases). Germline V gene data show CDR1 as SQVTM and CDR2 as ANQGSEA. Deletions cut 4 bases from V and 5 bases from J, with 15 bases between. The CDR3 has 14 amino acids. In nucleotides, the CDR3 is TGCAGCGTTGCAACTACAGGGACCGATCAGCCCCAGCATTTT. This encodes CSVATTGTDQPQHF.